The entry below gives a single T cell receptor beta chain sequence along with its context. Its cognate antigen is unknown. V was cut by 1 base and J by 0 bases, with 7 bases left in between. Germline V gives CDR1 SEHNR, CDR2 FQNEAQ (reference sequence). The CDR3 length is 15 residues. These data originate in a study of T cells in Graves' hyperthyroidism and ophthalmopathy. Study-level findings and limits: Patients with ophthalmopathy were separated from those with stable hyperthyroidism by a 13 V-J model.

Exclusion criteria comprised uncontrolled infection, other autoimmune disease, pregnancy or lactation. Amplified TCR beta CDR3 regions came from RNA transcripts. Using the HTBI primer set, a first-round RT-PCR was run on the TCR CDR3. TCRdb called the multiplex PCR reads again in MiXCR, with one record for every CDR3 protein. The repertoire holds about 560,000 distinct CDR3 sequences, with 16% as singletons. This receptor was identified in a woman between 18 and 29 years old with Graves' hyperthyroidism. The V call is TRBV7-9, the J call TRBJ2-4; D may correspond to TRBD1 or TRBD2 (6 bases each). What was sequenced was blood. The CDR3 sequence is CASSLEGGAKNIQYF. The CDR3 DNA reads as TGTGCCAGCAGCTTAGAGGGGGGAGCCAAAAACATTCAGTACTTC.